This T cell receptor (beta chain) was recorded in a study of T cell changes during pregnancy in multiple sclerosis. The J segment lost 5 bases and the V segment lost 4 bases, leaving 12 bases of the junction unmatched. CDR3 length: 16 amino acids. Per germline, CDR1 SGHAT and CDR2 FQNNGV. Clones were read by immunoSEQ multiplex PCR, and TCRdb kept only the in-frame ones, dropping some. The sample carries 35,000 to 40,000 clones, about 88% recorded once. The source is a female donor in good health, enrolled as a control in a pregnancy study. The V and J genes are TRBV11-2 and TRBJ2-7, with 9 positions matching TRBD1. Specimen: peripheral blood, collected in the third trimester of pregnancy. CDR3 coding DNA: TGTGCCAGCAGCTCTAGGACCAGGACAGGGGAGAACGAGCAGTACTTC. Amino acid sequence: CASSSRTRTGENEQYF.